The 30 T cell receptor beta chains below come from one sample, sequenced in a study of CD4+ T cells in melanoma. The assay was immunoSEQ multiplex PCR, and TCRdb's table has in-frame clones only and misses some. The table includes 50,000 to 60,000 clones, over 60% detected once. Sequencing input: tumor tissue. The receptors derive from a human donor with melanoma.

For the CDR3, the DNA is TGTGCCAGCAGTGAAGGGCGGATCAACACTGAAGCTTTCTTT. It yields the protein CASSEGRINTEAFF. This chain links TRBV2 with TRBJ1-1; D gene unclear. V was shortened by 1 base and J by 2 bases, with 8 bases between the two germline ends. CDR3 length: 14 amino acids. The germline gives CDR1 SNHLY, CDR2 FYNNEI.

The chain recombines TRBV27 with TRBJ2-3, with 8 bases that match TRBD2. The CDR3 runs 15 residues. Trimming took 5 bases from V and 4 from J; bases not matched to a gene: 8. The germline CDR1 and CDR2 sequences are MNHEY and SMNVEV (reference sequence). The CDR3 is CASSPLSGVADTQYF. CDR3 bases: TGTGCCAGCAGTCCCCTTAGCGGGGTCGCAGATACGCAGTATTTT.

CDR3 residues: CASSVGSGQETQYF. The DNA for the CDR3 is TGTGCCAGCAGCGTAGGAAGCGGGCAAGAGACCCAGTACTTC. The chain links TRBV9 to TRBJ2-5, with D perhaps matching TRBD2 (6 bases). The CDR3 is 14 residues long. V lost 0 bases and J lost 2, with 8 bases in between. Germline V gives CDR1 SGDLS, CDR2 YYNGEE.

The chain couples TRBV5-1 to TRBJ2-2; 7 bases map to TRBD1. The germline gives CDR1 SGHRS, CDR2 YFSETQ. The CDR3 has 16 amino acids. V lost 2 bases and J lost 1; bases outside the gene matches: 5. CDR3: CASSFSGTVNTGELFF. In nucleotides, the CDR3 is TGCGCCAGCAGCTTTTCCGGGACAGTGAACACCGGGGAGCTGTTTTTT.

The count of this clone is one. The gene calls are TRBV7-6 and TRBJ1-1; D is ambiguous. CDR1 and CDR2 from the germline V gene are SGHVS and FNYEAQ. CDR3 size: 12 residues. The V gene lost 4 bases and the J gene lost 5 bases, with 8 bases spanning the gap. CDR3: CASSSGVTEAFF. CDR3 sequence (DNA): TGTGCCAGCAGCTCAGGAGTGACTGAAGCTTTCTTT.

This clone was seen more than once but under ten times. This chain uses TRBV4-3 with TRBJ1-1; D is undetermined. Germline CDR1 LGHNA, CDR2 YSLEER. The CDR3 length is 14 residues. V was trimmed by 0 bases and J by 5 bases, leaving 10 bases between them. Written as DNA, the CDR3 is TGCGCCAGCAGCCAAGACACTTTGGGGACTGAAGCTTTCTTT. This encodes CASSQDTLGTEAFF.

V is TRBV7-8 and J is TRBJ1-1; TRBD1 aligns across 9 bases. The germline V gene has CDR1 SGHVS and CDR2 FQNEAQ. The CDR3 consists of 14 residues. Trimming at V came to 8 bases and at J to 2 bases, leaving 6 bases not matched to a gene. The CDR3 loop reads CASYLDRGNTEAFF. The CDR3 nucleotides read TGTGCCAGCTACCTGGACAGGGGTAACACTGAAGCTTTCTTT.

The CDR3 DNA sequence: TGTGCCAGCAGTTACGAAGGCAGATCTACTGAAGCTTTCTTT. Its protein is CASSYEGRSTEAFF. The V and J genes are TRBV6-5 and TRBJ1-1; D is uncertain. CDR1 and CDR2 from the germline V gene are MNHEY and SVGAGI. Trimming took off 2 bases at V and 5 bases at J, with 12 bases between the two ends. This CDR3 contains 14 residues.

This clone appeared a few times. The J gene is TRBJ1-5, the V gene TRBV27; D call uncertain. Germline CDR1 reads MNHEY; CDR2 reads SMNVEV (reference sequence). Trimming took 6 bases from V and 0 from J, leaving 6 bases between them. This CDR3 has 13 amino acids. The CDR3 spells CASRAYSNQPQHF. In nucleotides, the CDR3 is TGTGCCAGCAGAGCATATAGCAATCAGCCCCAGCATTTT.

The gene calls are TRBV7-9 and TRBJ2-7; 9 nucleotides align to TRBD2. This CDR3 spans 15 amino acids. Per germline, CDR1 SEHNR and CDR2 FQNEAQ (reference sequence). Trimming took 1 base from V and 0 from J; bases not matched to a gene: 1. CDR3 residues: CASSLGGLASYEQYF. The CDR3 bases are TGTGCCAGCAGCTTAGGGGGACTAGCCTCCTACGAGCAGTACTTC.

This clone was counted only a few times. The V call is TRBV6-5, the J call TRBJ1-4; weak D call: TRBD1 (5 bases). Trimming removed 7 bases from V and 12 bases from J, with 21 bases in between. Germline CDR1 is MNHEY and CDR2 is SVGAGI. The CDR3 length is 14 residues. The CDR3 DNA sequence: TGTGCCAGCAACGAACTCGGGGGACTCGGGGAACTGTTTTTT. It is translated as CASNELGGLGELFF.

This clone was detected a few times. The chain has TRBV19 and TRBJ2-1; D is ambiguous. This CDR3 spans 18 amino acids. CDR1 is LNHDA and CDR2 is SQIVND in the germline V gene (reference sequence). Trimming pared 5 bases from V and 1 base from J, leaving 21 bases between. CDR3 region: CASSFVGRMSESYNEQFF. In DNA, the CDR3 is TGTGCCAGTAGTTTCGTGGGCAGAATGAGCGAGTCCTACAATGAGCAGTTCTTC.

V and J are TRBV4-3 and TRBJ1-1; TRBD1 might be the D (6 bases). Germline CDR1 is LGHNA and CDR2 is YSLEER. V dropped 3 bases and J dropped 5 bases, with 13 bases sitting between them. This CDR3 spans 14 amino acids. In nucleotides, the CDR3 is TGCGCCAGCAGCCAGGGGACACCCTGGACTGAAGCTTTCTTT. It specifies CASSQGTPWTEAFF.

This clone occurred a few times. The J gene is TRBJ2-5, the V gene TRBV30; tentatively, D is TRBD2 (6 bases). V shed 0 bases and J shed 1 base, with 12 bases lying between them. Germline V lookup: CDR1 GTSNPN, CDR2 SVGIG (reference sequence). CDR3 size: 15 residues. The CDR3, as DNA: TGTGCCTGGAGTGTACGAAGGAGGGCCCAAGAGACCCAGTACTTC. Translation gives CAWSVRRRAQETQYF.

This CDR3 reads CASSQVLGNNSPLHF. CDR3 in DNA: TGCGCCAGCAGCCAAGTTCTCGGGAATAATTCACCCCTCCACTTT. The V call is TRBV4-1, the J call TRBJ1-6, with unresolved D. Trimming removed 1 base at V and 5 bases at J, with 9 bases between. This CDR3 is built from 15 residues. Germline V CDR1 and CDR2: MGHRA, YSYEKL.

This clone was observed a handful of times. The chain carries TRBV11-2 and TRBJ1-1, with D tentatively TRBD1 (5 bases). The germline V gene encodes CDR1 SGHAT and CDR2 FQNNGV. Trimming took off 5 bases at V and 1 base at J, with 17 bases between the two ends. The CDR3 length is 16 residues. For the CDR3, the DNA is TGTGCCAGCAGCCTTAATCCGGGACCCAGGAACACTGAAGCTTTCTTT. Translation: CASSLNPGPRNTEAFF. The entire variable domain, with the rest obtained from reference TRBV11-2 and TRBJ1-1, is as follows: EAGVAQSPRYKIIEKRQSVAFWCNPISGHATLYWYQQILGQGPKLLIQFQNNGVVDDSQLPKDRFSAERLKGVDSTLKIQPAKLEDSAVYLCASSLNPGPRNTEAFFGQGTRLTVV.

This clone showed up just a few times. The rearrangement joins TRBV7-9 to TRBJ1-6; D might be TRBD1 (5 bases). Germline assignment: CDR1 SEHNR and CDR2 FQNEAQ (reference sequence). Trimming cost V 1 base and J 7 bases, with 11 bases left between them. The CDR3 runs to 15 residues. The CDR3 sequence is CASSLGQGGNSPLHF. In DNA, the CDR3 is TGTGCCAGCAGCTTAGGGCAGGGAGGGAATTCACCCCTCCACTTT.

V usage is TRBV4-1 and J usage is TRBJ2-6, with 11 nucleotides matching TRBD1. CDR3 size: 20 residues. CDR1 and CDR2 (germline): MGHRA, YSYEKL. V gave up 1 base and J gave up 7 bases; unmatched junction bases: 15. CDR3 DNA sequence: TGCGCCAGCAGCCAAGGACCCGGGACAGGGGGGTCGGTTAGTGCCAACGTCCTGACTTTC. This translates into CASSQGPGTGGSVSANVLTF.

This chain connects TRBV27 to TRBJ1-2; tentatively, D is TRBD1 (6 bases). Trimming removed 3 bases from V and 2 bases from J, with 13 bases in between. The CDR3 is 15 amino acids. Germline values: CDR1 MNHEY, CDR2 SMNVEV (reference sequence). The CDR3 DNA reads as TGTGCCAGCAGTTTCCTGGGGGCCAGCAACTATGGCTACACCTTC. Protein sequence: CASSFLGASNYGYTF.

This chain links TRBV9 with TRBJ2-2; no definite D call. Germline lookup yields CDR1 SGDLS and CDR2 YYNGEE. This CDR3 has 13 amino acids. Trimming left V 5 bases short and J 0 bases short, with 5 bases between. The CDR3 DNA is TGTGCCAGCAGGGCGGCGAACACCGGGGAGCTGTTTTTT. It encodes CASRAANTGELFF.

This chain joins TRBV5-1 and TRBJ2-1; D call uncertain. The CDR3 is 12 residues long. The germline CDR1 and CDR2 sequences are SGHRS and YFSETQ. V was clipped by 2 bases and J by 10 bases, with 10 bases between them. CDR3 in amino acids: CASSFVGWEQFF. CDR3 nucleotides: TGCGCCAGCAGCTTCGTCGGTTGGGAGCAGTTCTTC.

The chain is built from TRBV28 and TRBJ1-4; tentative D call: TRBD1 (5 bases). Trimming pared 3 bases from V and 8 bases from J, leaving 10 bases between. The CDR3 covers 13 residues. Looked up from germline, CDR1 is MDHEN and CDR2 is SYDVKM. The CDR3 spells CASSLGVSEKLFF. CDR3 nucleotides: TGTGCCAGCAGTTTGGGGGTTAGCGAAAAACTGTTTTTT. Looking up the rest from reference TRBV28 and TRBJ1-4 gives the full variable domain: DVKVTQSSRYLVKRTGEKVFLECVQDMDHENMFWYRQDPGLGLRLIYFSYDVKMKEKGDIPEGYSVSREKKERFSLILESASTNQTSMYLCASSLGVSEKLFFGSGTQLSVL.

The rearrangement links TRBV7-2 to TRBJ2-1; D remains unclear. Germline values: CDR1 SGHTA, CDR2 FQGNSA. The CDR3 covers 17 residues. The V end was cut by 2 bases, the J end by 0 bases, with 14 bases between. Here the CDR3 reads CASSLWFGKSSYNEQFF. As DNA, the CDR3 is TGTGCCAGCAGCTTATGGTTTGGTAAGTCCTCCTACAATGAGCAGTTCTTC.

The chain is built from TRBV28 and TRBJ1-2, with unresolved D. The germline V gene encodes CDR1 MDHEN and CDR2 SYDVKM. This CDR3 is 12 amino acids long. V was trimmed by 6 bases and J by 0 bases, leaving 5 bases between them. CDR3 residues: CASSQTNYGYTF. DNA for the CDR3: TGTGCCAGCAGCCAGACTAACTATGGCTACACCTTC.

A single count supports this clone. V usage is TRBV10-3 and J usage is TRBJ1-2, with TRBD1 matching over 7 bases. In germline, CDR1 is ENHRY, CDR2 SYGVKD. V dropped 6 bases and J dropped 2; count of bases not matched to a gene: 12. This CDR3 has 16 amino acids. The CDR3, as DNA: TGTGCCATCAGGGGACAGCAAGAAGGGCCAAACTATGGCTACACCTTC. Amino acids: CAIRGQQEGPNYGYTF.

A single count supports this clone. The chain combines TRBV7-3 with TRBJ1-1; perhaps TRBD1 as D (6 bases). The germline gives CDR1 SGHTA, CDR2 FQGTGA. The ends were cut back, 3 bases at V and 8 bases at J, with 7 bases in the middle. CDR3 length: 11 amino acids. The CDR3 DNA follows: TGTGCCAGCAGCTTTGGACAGGAAGCTTTCTTT. Protein: CASSFGQEAFF.

This rearrangement joins TRBV11-1 to TRBJ2-2; D is undetermined. V was cut by 5 bases and J by 5 bases, with 9 bases left in between. The germline gives CDR1 SGHAT, CDR2 FQDESV (reference sequence). The CDR3 sequence is 13 residues long. In DNA, the CDR3 is TGTGCCAGCAGCCCTGTCTGGACCGGGGAGCTGTTTTTT. Protein: CASSPVWTGELFF.

The chain employs TRBV7-6 and TRBJ1-6; D unresolved. This CDR3 spans 15 amino acids. CDR1 SGHVS and CDR2 FNYEAQ come from the germline V gene. With 3 bases removed from V and 6 bases from J, the gap between germline ends came to 12 bases. The chain's CDR3 is CASSLNRATNSPLHF. The CDR3 DNA follows: TGTGCCAGCAGCTTGAACCGGGCCACTAATTCACCCCTCCACTTT.

The V and J genes are TRBV6-5 and TRBJ2-7; D gene ambiguous. The V end lost 3 bases, the J end lost 6 bases, and 12 bases lay between the germline ends. Germline CDR1 reads MNHEY; CDR2 reads SVGAGI. This CDR3 is 13 amino acids long. In nucleotides, the CDR3 is TGTGCCAGCAGTTATAGGACCTACGGCGAGCAGTACTTC. Amino acid sequence: CASSYRTYGEQYF.

V is TRBV7-2 and J is TRBJ2-5, with 8 bases lining up with TRBD2. CDR3 size: 14 residues. The V gene end was trimmed by 4 bases and the J gene end by 5 bases; junction bases not matched to a gene: 6. Germline CDR1 and CDR2: SGHTA and FQGNSA. The CDR3 spells CASSSRGGAETQYF. In nucleotides, the CDR3 is TGTGCCAGCAGCTCACGGGGGGGCGCTGAGACCCAGTACTTC.